This T cell receptor beta chain was observed in a study of T cells in Graves' hyperthyroidism and ophthalmopathy. This clonotype was seen many times. For Graves' hyperthyroidism to be stable, ophthalmopathy could not progress within 18 months. RNA transcripts served as the template for amplifying TCR beta CDR3 regions. An initial round of RT-PCR targeting the TCR CDR3 relied on the HTBI primer set. TCRdb reanalysed the multiplex PCR reads using MiXCR and keeps one entry per CDR3 protein. The sample records 300,000 to 450,000 distinct CDR3 sequences, 20% to 25% being singletons. Germline-derived CDR1 and CDR2 are KGHDR and SFDVKD. Trimming cost V 3 bases and J 1 base, with 20 bases left between them. CDR3 size: 18 residues.

This rearrangement joins TRBV24-1 to TRBJ1-1, with D perhaps matching TRBD1 (5 bases). The sample taken for sequencing was blood. The clonotype comes from a man aged 45-65 years with Graves' hyperthyroidism. The CDR3 is CATSDLAPKDNPNTEAFF. CDR3 nucleotides: TGTGCCACCAGTGATCTCGCGCCCAAGGACAACCCGAACACTGAAGCTTTCTTT.